What follows are 9 T cell receptor beta chains derived from one specimen sequenced in a study of cytomegalovirus exposure and HLA in healthy donors. The PCR had 60 Vbeta and 13 Jbeta primers. The repertoire was sequenced with immunoSEQ multiplex PCR; TCRdb's copy has only in-frame clones and lacks some. The sample holds under 170,000 clones; around 60% are singletons and the top ten take approximately 7%. The specimen was PBMCs. The receptors originated from an older woman in good health and CMV-seropositive.

The V and J genes are TRBV2 and TRBJ1-1; 8 positions agree with TRBD1. This CDR3 is built from 14 residues. Trimming removed 7 bases from V and 0 bases from J; junction bases left unmatched: 4. Germline CDR1 reads SNHLY; CDR2 reads FYNNEI. The chain's CDR3 is CASIRTGMNTEAFF. In DNA form, the CDR3 reads TGTGCCAGCATAAGGACAGGGATGAACACTGAAGCTTTCTTT.

J is TRBJ2-2 and V is TRBV5-4, with D possibly TRBD2 on 6 matching bases. Germline V CDR1 and CDR2: SGHNT, YYREEE (reference sequence). The V and J ends lost 3 bases and 1 base respectively, with 10 bases between them. This CDR3 has 15 amino acids. The CDR3 sequence: CASSSIAENTGELFF. CDR3 DNA sequence: TGTGCCAGCAGCTCTATAGCGGAGAACACCGGGGAGCTGTTTTTT.

The V gene is TRBV28, the J gene TRBJ2-1; maybe TRBD2 (6 bases). Germline values: CDR1 MDHEN, CDR2 SYDVKM. The CDR3 consists of 15 residues. Trimming shortened V by 4 bases and J by 0 bases, and 10 bases separated the two germline ends. In nucleotides, the CDR3 is TGTGCCAGCAGTTCCCCCGGGAGCTCCTACAATGAGCAGTTCTTC. It is translated as CASSSPGSSYNEQFF.

The rearrangement links TRBV4-1 to TRBJ2-1, with TRBD2 as a possible D gene (5 bases). CDR1 and CDR2 from the germline V gene are MGHRA and YSYEKL. V shed 1 base and J shed 10 bases, with 14 bases lying between them. The length of the CDR3 is 14 residues. The CDR3 DNA follows: TGCGCCAGCAGCCAAGTCGGCGCGGGCAGGGAGCAGTTCTTC. This encodes CASSQVGAGREQFF.

This chain joins TRBV2 and TRBJ2-3; 11 bases line up with TRBD2. The CDR3 has 16 amino acids. Per the germline V gene, CDR1 is SNHLY and CDR2 is FYNNEI. After removal of 5 bases from V and 2 bases from J, the junction contained 6 bases not matched to a gene. The CDR3 DNA follows: TGTGCCAGCAGTCCGGGACTAGCGGTAAACACAGATACGCAGTATTTT. Its protein is CASSPGLAVNTDTQYF.

The J gene is TRBJ2-3, the V gene TRBV27, with 9 nucleotides matching TRBD2. V shed 4 bases and J 1 base; nucleotides not matched to a gene: 12. CDR1 MNHEY and CDR2 SMNVEV come from the germline V gene (reference sequence). The CDR3 has 18 residues. CDR3 sequence (DNA): TGTGCCAGCAGTTCAATCCCCGGGGTAGCGGGAGGCACAGATACGCAGTATTTT. Translation gives CASSSIPGVAGGTDTQYF.

V gene TRBV6-1 combines with J gene TRBJ1-4; TRBD1 might be the D (5 bases). CDR1 and CDR2 (germline): MNHNS, SASEGT. The length of the CDR3 is 14 residues. V lost 3 bases, J lost 7 bases, and 12 bases lay in between. CDR3: CASSDRGDGEKLFF. The CDR3 DNA follows: TGTGCCAGCAGTGATCGGGGGGATGGTGAAAAACTGTTTTTT.

The chain carries TRBV28 and TRBJ2-5; the D gene is possibly TRBD2 (6 bases). Trimming removed 3 bases at V and 2 bases at J, with 10 bases between. The CDR3 sequence is 14 residues long. Germline V CDR1 and CDR2: MDHEN, SYDVKM. The CDR3, as DNA: TGTGCCAGCAGTTTGGGGGGAGGACAAGAGACCCAGTACTTC. Translated, it gives CASSLGGGQETQYF.

DNA for the CDR3: TGTGCCAGCAGCTCCCAAGGACTAGCGGGAGCGGTTGAGCAGTTCTTC. This codes for CASSSQGLAGAVEQFF. V and J are TRBV7-2 and TRBJ2-1; 13 nucleotides match TRBD2. The CDR3 extends over 16 amino acids. J gave up 9 bases and V 4 bases, and 9 bases lay outside the gene matches. The V gene's germline CDR1 is SGHTA and CDR2 FQGNSA.